A selection of T cell receptor beta chains follows, all from one sample in a study of radiation and T cells in renal cell carcinoma. Clones were read by immunoSEQ multiplex PCR, and TCRdb kept only the in-frame ones, dropping some. The data show approximately 150,000 clones, with around 88% seen just once and roughly 17% held by the top ten. The starting material was blood, obtained from a patient whose treatment included radiotherapy and nephrectomy. The receptor set was obtained from a woman in her forties or fifties with renal cell carcinoma. CDR3s include the opening cysteine and the closing phenylalanine or tryptophan. A D gene is named only where the DNA matches it firmly. Some rows have no size entry. The others give once, few or many, or a class for an expanded clone.

>TRBV7-3|13|TRBJ1-1|.|.
TGTGCCAGCAGCTTAACAGGGAACACTGAAGCTTTCTTT
CASSLTGNTEAFF
>TRBV27|14|TRBJ2-7|once|.
TGTGCCAGCAGTCGAGGGGAGAGAAGCTACGAGCAGTACTTC
CASSRGERSYEQYF
>TRBV4-2|16|TRBJ2-2|.|.
TGTGCCAGCAGCCCGGAGGGTGGGAGAAGCACCGGGGAGCTGTTTTTT
CASSPEGGRSTGELFF
>TRBV10-3|12|TRBJ1-1|few|.
TGTGCCATCAGTGACGAGGGGTCTGAAGCTTTCTTT
CAISDEGSEAFF
>TRBV5-1|12|TRBJ2-1|once|.
TGCGCCAGCAGTCAGGGGAGGAATGAGCAGTTCTTC
CASSQGRNEQFF
>TRBV6-6|14|TRBJ1-2|.|.
TGTGCCAGCAGCCCCGGACAGTCCAACTATGGCTACACCTTC
CASSPGQSNYGYTF
>TRBV5-1|13|TRBJ1-5|.|.
TGCGCCAGCAGCTTCAGGGTGGGGGACTCCCAGCATTTT
CASSFRVGDSQHF
>TRBV7-2|16|TRBJ2-7|once|.
TGTGCCAGCAGCTCCGCCCAGGGTAGGAACTCCTACGAGCAGTACTTC
CASSSAQGRNSYEQYF
>TRBV6-1|14|TRBJ1-5|.|.
TGTGCCAGCACCCAGGAGGTTTCTCGGCAGCCCCAGCATTTT
CASTQEVSRQPQHF
>TRBV7-2|15|TRBJ2-3|.|.
TGTGCCAGCAGCTTTGGGTCTAGCGTGGCAGATACGCAGTATTTT
CASSFGSSVADTQYF
>TRBV11-2|16|TRBJ2-6|.|.
TGTGCCGTCCGGGACTCCGGGGATTCTGGGGCCAACGTCCTGACTTTC
CAVRDSGDSGANVLTF
>TRBV10-3|16|TRBJ1-6|few|.
TGTGCCAGCAGGGTGCGGGAAAGCTCCTATAATTCACCCCTCCACTTT
CASRVRESSYNSPLHF
>TRBV21-1|14|TRBJ1-5|.|.
TGTGCCAGCAGCGAGATTTTAAGCAATCAGCCCCAGCATTTT
CASSEILSNQPQHF
>TRBV11-3|13|TRBJ1-1|.|.
TGTGCCAGCTCACGCAGGGCGAACACTGAAGCTTTCTTT
CASSRRANTEAFF
>TRBV19|15|TRBJ1-3|.|.
TGTGCCAGTAGCCTCGACAGGATATCTGGAAACACCATATATTTT
CASSLDRISGNTIYF
>TRBV6-1|18|TRBJ2-5|.|TRBD2
TGTGCCAGCAGTGAAGATATAGCGGGGGGCCGTATAGGAGAGACCCAGTACTTC
CASSEDIAGGRIGETQYF
>TRBV4-2|17|TRBJ2-3|.|TRBD2
TGTGCCAGCAGCCCCCGACTAGCGGGAGGGTCCGGAGATACGCAGTATTTT
CASSPRLAGGSGDTQYF
>TRBV18|13|TRBJ2-7|.|TRBD1
TGTGCCAGCTCCCCCCGGGACAGGGGGCGCGTGTACTTC
CASSPRDRGRVYF
>TRBV4-1|16|TRBJ2-2|.|.
TGCGCCAGCAGCTGGGGTACCGGGAGGAACACCGGGGAGCTGTTTTTT
CASSWGTGRNTGELFF
>TRBV2|14|TRBJ2-5|.|.
TGTGCCAGCAGGGTTACAGAGACACAAGAGACCCAGTACTTC
CASRVTETQETQYF
>TRBV28|13|TRBJ1-1|.|.
TGTGCCAGCAGTTTAAACAGGTACACTGAAGCTTTCTTT
CASSLNRYTEAFF
>TRBV7-2|15|TRBJ2-7|.|.
TGTGCCAGCAGCACGGGCCACGCGAAGTTCAACGAGCAGTACTTC
CASSTGHAKFNEQYF
>TRBV25-1|14|TRBJ1-1|few|.
TGTGCCAGCAGTGAATATACAGTGAACACTGAAGCTTTCTTT
CASSEYTVNTEAFF
>TRBV19|14|TRBJ1-5|.|.
TGTGCCAGTAGTATAGCAGGAAGCAATCAGCCCCAGCATTTT
CASSIAGSNQPQHF
>TRBV7-2|17|TRBJ2-7|.|TRBD2
TGTGCCAGCAGCTTAATCGCGTCTAGCGGGAGTGGGTACGAGCAGTACTTC
CASSLIASSGSGYEQYF
>TRBV7-9|13|TRBJ2-3|.|.
TGTGCCAGCAGCTTAAACTTAGCAGATACGCAGTATTTT
CASSLNLADTQYF
>TRBV9|15|TRBJ1-6|few|.
TGTGCCAGCAGCGTAGAGGCAGGCTATAATTCACCCCTCCACTTT
CASSVEAGYNSPLHF
>TRBV10-1|14|TRBJ2-5|.|.
TGCGCCAGCAATAATGACCTACTACAAGAGACCCAGTACTTC
CASNNDLLQETQYF
>TRBV10-3|13|TRBJ1-5|.|.
TGTGCCATCGGACTTCTGGGGAATCAGCCCCAGCATTTT
CAIGLLGNQPQHF
>TRBV9|19|TRBJ2-3|.|TRBD2
TGTGCCAGCAGCTCCCAGGGGACTAGCGGGGGGGTAATCACAGATACGCAGTATTTT
CASSSQGTSGGVITDTQYF
>TRBV5-6|15|TRBJ1-2|.|TRBD1
TGTGCCAGCAGCTTGGCGTGGACAGGGCGGGGTGGCTACACCTTC
CASSLAWTGRGGYTF
>TRBV29-1|14|TRBJ1-2|.|.
TGCAGCGTTGAAGGGGAGGGGATGGACTATGGCTACACCTTC
CSVEGEGMDYGYTF